These T cell receptor beta chains were read from a single sample in a study of Ad26.COV2.S vaccination and SARS-CoV-2 variants. This table comes from immunoSEQ multiplex PCR, and its TCRdb copy is limited to in-frame clones, with some not included. Here the sample spans around 270,000 clones, 87% being singletons. Sequences were derived from peripheral blood, sampled in a trial of Ad26.COV2.S vaccine versus placebo. The origin of the receptors is a person aged 18-65 years who received the Ad26.COV2.S COVID-19 vaccine or a placebo. Each CDR3 is given with its conserved first and last residue. D genes are given only for firm matches. Part of the rows lack a size; the others show once, few, many or a class for expanded clones.

CDR3aa: CASSPIRSHATPGYGYTF; CDR3nt: TGTGCCAGCAGTCCCATCAGATCTCACGCGACCCCCGGCTATGGCTACACCTTC; abundance: NA; v_gene: TRBV6-2/TRBV6-3; j_gene: TRBJ1-2; d_gene: NA; len: 18
CDR3aa: CASSQDQGEDTEAFF; CDR3nt: TGCGCCAGCAGCCAAGATCAAGGGGAGGACACGGAAGCTTTCTTT; abundance: NA; v_gene: TRBV4-3; j_gene: TRBJ1-1; d_gene: NA; len: 15
CDR3aa: CASSGGTYNEQFF; CDR3nt: TGTGCCAGCAGTGGAGGGACTTACAATGAGCAGTTCTTC; abundance: NA; v_gene: TRBV2; j_gene: TRBJ2-1; d_gene: NA; len: 13
CDR3aa: CAWMAGGLLIYGYTF; CDR3nt: TGTGCCTGGATGGCAGGGGGACTCTTAATTTATGGCTACACCTTC; abundance: NA; v_gene: TRBV30; j_gene: TRBJ1-2; d_gene: TRBD1; len: 15
CDR3aa: CATSDDTSGRINEQFF; CDR3nt: TGTGCCACCAGTGATGATACTAGCGGGAGGATCAATGAGCAGTTCTTC; abundance: NA; v_gene: TRBV24-1; j_gene: TRBJ2-1; d_gene: TRBD2; len: 16
CDR3aa: CASSFGSYSYNEQFF; CDR3nt: TGTGCCAGCAGCTTTGGATCTTACTCCTACAATGAGCAGTTCTTC; abundance: NA; v_gene: TRBV5-6; j_gene: TRBJ2-1; d_gene: NA; len: 15
CDR3aa: CAWGSAGEAFF; CDR3nt: TGTGCCTGGGGGTCGGCAGGGGAAGCTTTCTTT; abundance: NA; v_gene: TRBV30; j_gene: TRBJ1-1; d_gene: NA; len: 11
CDR3aa: CASSREMQTQYF; CDR3nt: TGTGCCAGCAGCCGGGAGATGCAGACCCAGTACTTC; abundance: NA; v_gene: TRBV12-3/TRBV12-4; j_gene: TRBJ2-5; d_gene: NA; len: 12
CDR3aa: CASSSSVYQPQHF; CDR3nt: TGTGCCAGCAGTTCCTCGGTTTATCAGCCCCAGCATTTT; abundance: once; v_gene: TRBV6-5; j_gene: TRBJ1-5; d_gene: NA; len: 13
CDR3aa: CASSDFFGGSGYTF; CDR3nt: TGTGCCAGCAGTGATTTCTTTGGGGGAAGCGGCTACACCTTC; abundance: NA; v_gene: TRBV6-1; j_gene: TRBJ1-2; d_gene: NA; len: 14
CDR3aa: CASSLGTGGEGGYTF; CDR3nt: TGCGCCAGCAGCCTAGGAACTGGGGGCGAGGGAGGCTACACCTTC; abundance: NA; v_gene: TRBV4-3; j_gene: TRBJ1-2; d_gene: NA; len: 15
CDR3aa: CAISVGQYNEQFF; CDR3nt: TGTGCCATCAGTGTAGGCCAGTACAATGAGCAGTTCTTC; abundance: NA; v_gene: TRBV10-3; j_gene: TRBJ2-1; d_gene: NA; len: 13
CDR3aa: CASSLSRAARSTGANVLTF; CDR3nt: TGTGCCAGCAGCTTAAGTAGGGCGGCCAGATCCACTGGGGCCAACGTCCTGACTTTC; abundance: NA; v_gene: TRBV7-2; j_gene: TRBJ2-6; d_gene: NA; len: 19
CDR3aa: CASSQDRSGAFQETQYF; CDR3nt: TGTGCCAGCAGCCAAGATCGCAGCGGGGCTTTTCAAGAGACCCAGTACTTC; abundance: NA; v_gene: TRBV3-1/TRBV3-2; j_gene: TRBJ2-5; d_gene: TRBD2; len: 17
CDR3aa: CASSVAEAFFNEQFF; CDR3nt: TGTGCCAGCAGCGTAGCCGAGGCCTTTTTTAATGAGCAGTTCTTC; abundance: NA; v_gene: TRBV9; j_gene: TRBJ2-1; d_gene: NA; len: 15
CDR3aa: CASSYPEREGRSSEQFF; CDR3nt: TGTGCCAGCAGTTACCCCGAGCGGGAGGGTCGTAGTAGTGAGCAGTTCTTC; abundance: NA; v_gene: TRBV6-7; j_gene: TRBJ2-1; d_gene: TRBD2; len: 17
CDR3aa: CASSLAPRGYSEAFF; CDR3nt: TGTGCCAGCAGCTTGGCCCCCAGGGGCTATTCTGAAGCTTTCTTT; abundance: NA; v_gene: TRBV5-5; j_gene: TRBJ1-1; d_gene: NA; len: 15
CDR3aa: CASSLWGQGNTEAFF; CDR3nt: TGTGCCAGCAGCTTATGGGGACAGGGCAACACTGAAGCTTTCTTT; abundance: NA; v_gene: TRBV7-8; j_gene: TRBJ1-1; d_gene: TRBD1; len: 15
CDR3aa: CASSGQGHEKLFF; CDR3nt: TGTGCCAGCAGCGGACAGGGCCATGAAAAACTGTTTTTT; abundance: NA; v_gene: TRBV7-2; j_gene: TRBJ1-4; d_gene: TRBD1; len: 13
CDR3aa: CASSDGGGYNEQFF; CDR3nt: TGTGCCAGCAGTGACGGGGGAGGGTACAATGAGCAGTTCTTC; abundance: NA; v_gene: TRBV6-4; j_gene: TRBJ2-1; d_gene: TRBD2; len: 14
CDR3aa: CASSQAPGGGGRGELFF; CDR3nt: TGCGCCAGCAGCCAAGCCCCAGGGGGGGGCGGCCGCGGGGAGCTGTTTTTT; abundance: NA; v_gene: TRBV4-1; j_gene: TRBJ2-2; d_gene: NA; len: 17
CDR3aa: CASSGQVGNQPQHF; CDR3nt: TGTGCCAGCTCGGGACAGGTAGGCAATCAGCCCCAGCATTTT; abundance: NA; v_gene: TRBV18; j_gene: TRBJ1-5; d_gene: TRBD1; len: 14
CDR3aa: CASRGTSGTDTQYF; CDR3nt: TGTGCCAGCAGAGGGACTAGCGGCACAGATACGCAGTATTTT; abundance: NA; v_gene: TRBV2; j_gene: TRBJ2-3; d_gene: TRBD2; len: 14
CDR3aa: CASSVHGGAYEQYF; CDR3nt: TGTGCCAGCAGTGTGCATGGGGGCGCCTACGAGCAGTACTTC; abundance: NA; v_gene: TRBV2; j_gene: TRBJ2-7; d_gene: NA; len: 14
CDR3aa: CASSRDRGHYGYTF; CDR3nt: TGTGCCAGTAGTCGGGACAGGGGACACTATGGCTACACCTTC; abundance: NA; v_gene: TRBV19; j_gene: TRBJ1-2; d_gene: TRBD1; len: 14
CDR3aa: CASSDRQGFQETQYF; CDR3nt: TGTGCCAGCAGTGATCGACAGGGGTTCCAAGAGACCCAGTACTTC; abundance: NA; v_gene: TRBV6-2/TRBV6-3; j_gene: TRBJ2-5; d_gene: TRBD1; len: 15
CDR3aa: CAISESGTSGQETQYF; CDR3nt: TGTGCCATCAGTGAGTCTGGGACTAGCGGACAAGAGACCCAGTACTTC; abundance: NA; v_gene: TRBV10-3; j_gene: TRBJ2-5; d_gene: TRBD2; len: 16
CDR3aa: CSVATPGLAGGPGNEQFF; CDR3nt: TGCAGCGTTGCTACTCCGGGACTAGCGGGGGGGCCGGGGAATGAGCAGTTCTTC; abundance: NA; v_gene: TRBV29-1; j_gene: TRBJ2-1; d_gene: TRBD2; len: 18
CDR3aa: CASSLGATGTGELFF; CDR3nt: TGTGCCAGCAGCTTGGGGGCGACAGGGACCGGGGAGCTGTTTTTT; abundance: NA; v_gene: TRBV7-9; j_gene: TRBJ2-2; d_gene: TRBD1; len: 15
CDR3aa: CASSLMASGANTGELFF; CDR3nt: TGTGCCAGCAGCTTAATGGCTAGCGGGGCGAACACCGGGGAGCTGTTTTTT; abundance: NA; v_gene: TRBV7-8; j_gene: TRBJ2-2; d_gene: TRBD2; len: 17
CDR3aa: CASKPVGGVNTGELFF; CDR3nt: TGTGCCAGTAAGCCTGTCGGGGGGGTGAACACCGGGGAGCTGTTTTTT; abundance: NA; v_gene: TRBV19; j_gene: TRBJ2-2; d_gene: TRBD2; len: 16
CDR3aa: CASSLVMGATNYGYTF; CDR3nt: TGTGCCAGCAGCTTAGTCATGGGGGCTACCAACTATGGCTACACCTTC; abundance: NA; v_gene: TRBV7-8; j_gene: TRBJ1-2; d_gene: NA; len: 16
CDR3aa: CASSGDRLFNYGYTF; CDR3nt: TGTGCCAGCAGCGGAGACAGATTATTTAACTATGGCTACACCTTC; abundance: NA; v_gene: TRBV25-1; j_gene: TRBJ1-2; d_gene: NA; len: 15
CDR3aa: CASRPRPYTDTQYF; CDR3nt: TGTGCCAGCAGACCTAGACCATACACAGATACGCAGTATTTT; abundance: NA; v_gene: TRBV6-6; j_gene: TRBJ2-3; d_gene: NA; len: 14
CDR3aa: CASSMTGGNEKLFF; CDR3nt: TGCGCCAGCAGCATGACAGGGGGGAATGAAAAACTGTTTTTT; abundance: once; v_gene: TRBV4-3; j_gene: TRBJ1-4; d_gene: TRBD1; len: 14
CDR3aa: CASSQTWTGSTTDTQYF; CDR3nt: TGTGCCAGCAGTCAAACTTGGACAGGGTCGACCACAGATACGCAGTATTTT; abundance: NA; v_gene: TRBV28; j_gene: TRBJ2-3; d_gene: TRBD1; len: 17
CDR3aa: CAVLAGGGETQYF; CDR3nt: TGTGCCGTCCTAGCGGGGGGCGGAGAGACCCAGTACTTC; abundance: NA; v_gene: TRBV2; j_gene: TRBJ2-5; d_gene: TRBD2; len: 13
CDR3aa: CASSLSGGSYNEQFF; CDR3nt: TGTGCCAGCAGCTTGAGCGGGGGCTCCTACAATGAGCAGTTCTTC; abundance: NA; v_gene: TRBV7-2; j_gene: TRBJ2-1; d_gene: TRBD2; len: 15
CDR3aa: CASSLTGGRGNQPQHF; CDR3nt: TGTGCCAGCTCACTGACAGGGGGCCGGGGCAATCAGCCCCAGCATTTT; abundance: NA; v_gene: TRBV18; j_gene: TRBJ1-5; d_gene: TRBD1; len: 16
CDR3aa: CASSPGQGSYNEQFF; CDR3nt: TGTGCCAGCTCCCCCGGGCAGGGGTCCTACAATGAGCAGTTCTTC; abundance: NA; v_gene: TRBV18; j_gene: TRBJ2-1; d_gene: NA; len: 15
CDR3aa: CASSPPAGSYGYTF; CDR3nt: TGTGCCAGCTCACCACCGGCGGGGAGCTATGGCTACACCTTC; abundance: NA; v_gene: TRBV18; j_gene: TRBJ1-2; d_gene: NA; len: 14
CDR3aa: CASSRDNYSNQPQHF; CDR3nt: TGTGCCAGCAGTCGGGACAATTATAGCAATCAGCCCCAGCATTTT; abundance: NA; v_gene: TRBV6-6; j_gene: TRBJ1-5; d_gene: NA; len: 15
CDR3aa: CASSLAERNQPQHF; CDR3nt: TGTGCCAGCAGCTTGGCCGAGCGCAATCAGCCCCAGCATTTT; abundance: NA; v_gene: TRBV5-5; j_gene: TRBJ1-5; d_gene: NA; len: 14
CDR3aa: CASGTGGMSTEAFF; CDR3nt: TGTGCCAGTGGGACAGGAGGGATGAGCACTGAAGCTTTCTTT; abundance: NA; v_gene: TRBV7-9; j_gene: TRBJ1-1; d_gene: TRBD1; len: 14
CDR3aa: CAWSVPRRALKAFF; CDR3nt: TGTGCCTGGAGTGTACCCCGAAGGGCCTTAAAAGCTTTCTTT; abundance: NA; v_gene: TRBV30; j_gene: TRBJ1-1; d_gene: NA; len: 14
CDR3aa: CASSAFPGATDTQYF; CDR3nt: TGTGCCAGTAGTGCCTTCCCCGGGGCCACAGATACGCAGTATTTT; abundance: NA; v_gene: TRBV19; j_gene: TRBJ2-3; d_gene: NA; len: 15
CDR3aa: CASSASPRLGYDTGELFF; CDR3nt: TGCGCCAGCAGTGCCTCCCCTAGACTAGGTTACGACACCGGGGAGCTGTTTTTT; abundance: NA; v_gene: TRBV10-2; j_gene: TRBJ2-2; d_gene: NA; len: 18
CDR3aa: CASSGGPTYGYTF; CDR3nt: TGTGCCAGCAGTGGGGGGCCGACCTATGGCTACACCTTC; abundance: NA; v_gene: TRBV12-3/TRBV12-4; j_gene: TRBJ1-2; d_gene: NA; len: 13
CDR3aa: CATSPSGWGDTEAFF; CDR3nt: TGTGCCACCTCACCATCAGGGTGGGGTGACACTGAAGCTTTCTTT; abundance: NA; v_gene: TRBV19; j_gene: TRBJ1-1; d_gene: NA; len: 15
CDR3aa: CASRLSSGANVLTF; CDR3nt: TGCGCCAGCAGGCTGAGTTCTGGGGCCAACGTCCTGACTTTC; abundance: once; v_gene: TRBV10-2; j_gene: TRBJ2-6; d_gene: NA; len: 14
CDR3aa: CASSLQGPNTEAFF; CDR3nt: TGCGCCAGCAGCTTACAGGGCCCCAACACTGAAGCTTTCTTT; abundance: NA; v_gene: TRBV5-1; j_gene: TRBJ1-1; d_gene: NA; len: 14
CDR3aa: CASSYTDTQYF; CDR3nt: TGTGCCAGCAGCTACACAGATACGCAGTATTTT; abundance: NA; v_gene: TRBV7-2; j_gene: TRBJ2-3; d_gene: NA; len: 11
CDR3aa: CASSIGTGSYNEQFF; CDR3nt: TGTGCCAGCAGCATTGGGACAGGGTCCTACAATGAGCAGTTCTTC; abundance: NA; v_gene: TRBV9; j_gene: TRBJ2-1; d_gene: TRBD1; len: 15
CDR3aa: CASSSTETQYF; CDR3nt: TGCGCCAGCAGCTCGACGGAGACCCAGTACTTC; abundance: NA; v_gene: TRBV5-1; j_gene: TRBJ2-5; d_gene: NA; len: 11
CDR3aa: CASSTVDTIYF; CDR3nt: TGTGCCAGCTCTACAGTAGACACCATATATTTT; abundance: NA; v_gene: TRBV6-5; j_gene: TRBJ1-3; d_gene: NA; len: 11
CDR3aa: CASSSGTGSTEAFF; CDR3nt: TGCGCCAGCAGTTCCGGGACAGGGAGCACTGAAGCTTTCTTT; abundance: NA; v_gene: TRBV4-3; j_gene: TRBJ1-1; d_gene: TRBD1; len: 14
CDR3aa: CASSPGARANTGELFF; CDR3nt: TGTGCCAGCAGTCCCGGGGCCCGCGCGAACACCGGGGAGCTGTTTTTT; abundance: NA; v_gene: TRBV7-9; j_gene: TRBJ2-2; d_gene: NA; len: 16
CDR3aa: CASSPLTAIGAEAFF; CDR3nt: TGTGCCAGCAGCCCGTTGACAGCGATCGGCGCTGAAGCTTTCTTT; abundance: NA; v_gene: TRBV7-3; j_gene: TRBJ1-1; d_gene: NA; len: 15
CDR3aa: CASSYRTVGNSPLHF; CDR3nt: TGTGCCAGCAGTTACCGGACAGTAGGAAATTCACCCCTCCACTTT; abundance: once; v_gene: TRBV6-5; j_gene: TRBJ1-6; d_gene: NA; len: 15